This record covers a single T cell receptor beta chain. Bulk TCR libraries used previously described methods and listed TCR primers. TCRdb re-called the PCR reads with MiXCR, one entry per CDR3 protein. The repertoire holds around 460,000 distinct CDR3 sequences, with about 25% as singletons. The sample originates from a study of molecular identifiers for immune sequencing clone quantification. Between the trimmed V and J ends, which lost 1 base and 4 bases, there was a span of 11 bases. Germline assignment: CDR1 DFQATT and CDR2 SNEGSKA (reference sequence). The CDR3 consists of 13 residues. The sample taken for sequencing was naive CD8+ T cells from blood, with Jurkat cell RNA spiked in. Subset: FACS-sorted CD8+CD4-CCR7+CD45RA+ naive T cells. This clonotype was sampled from a human donor in good health. Some libraries in this study had Jurkat cell RNA spiked in. The J gene is TRBJ2-7, the V gene TRBV20-1; D is undetermined. The CDR3 loop reads CSARGPSHYEQYF. The CDR3 DNA is TGCAGTGCTAGAGGCCCCTCACATTACGAGCAGTACTTC.